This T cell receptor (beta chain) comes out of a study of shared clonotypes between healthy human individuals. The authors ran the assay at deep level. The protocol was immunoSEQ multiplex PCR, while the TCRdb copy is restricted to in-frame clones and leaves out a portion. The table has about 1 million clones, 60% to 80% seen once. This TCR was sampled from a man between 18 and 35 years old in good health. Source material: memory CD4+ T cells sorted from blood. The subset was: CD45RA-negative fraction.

The CDR3 DNA sequence: TGCGCCACCACGGGGACTAGCAGAGGGGATGAGCAGTTCTTC. It translates to CATTGTSRGDEQFF. The chain is built from TRBV5-1 and TRBJ2-1, with 9 bases fitting TRBD2. The germline V gene has CDR1 SGHRS and CDR2 YFSETQ. Unmatched junction bases numbered 12, after V lost 9 bases and J lost 8 bases. This CDR3 contains 14 residues. The variable domain in full, completed from reference TRBV5-1 and TRBJ2-1, reads KAGVTQTPRYLIKTRGQQVTLSCSPISGHRSVSWYQQTPGQGLQFLFEYFSETQRNKGNFPGRFSGRQFSNSRSEMNVSTLELGDSALYLCATTGTSRGDEQFFGPGTRLTVL.